The 13 T cell receptor beta chains given below trace back to one sample, sequenced in a study of technical replicates of blood from a few donors. The repertoire was sequenced with immunoSEQ multiplex PCR; TCRdb's copy has only in-frame clones and lacks some. The repertoire holds 75,000 to 100,000 clones, with about 93% as singletons. The sample consisted of T cells isolated from PBMCs. These receptors were obtained from a human donor in good health.

The DNA of the CDR3 is TGTGCCAGCTCACCGAATCTGTATATCCTAGCGGGAGAAGCTGGGGCCAACGTCCTGACTTTC. This sequence encodes CASSPNLYILAGEAGANVLTF. The chain employs TRBV18 and TRBJ2-6; 10 nucleotides agree with TRBD2. This CDR3 is built from 21 residues. CDR1 is KGHSH, CDR2 LQKENI, per germline. V shed 3 bases, J shed 2 bases, and the junction held 16 bases outside the gene matches.

This clone was seen a single time. The V and J genes are TRBV5-1 and TRBJ2-2; TRBD2 matches 10 bases. Germline V CDR1 and CDR2: SGHRS, YFSETQ. Unmatched junction bases numbered 4, after V lost 3 bases and J lost 5 bases. The CDR3 is 15 residues long. The CDR3 nucleotides read TGCGCCAGCAGCTCACAGACTAGCGGGACCGGGGAGCTGTTTTTT. This encodes CASSSQTSGTGELFF.

The CDR3 nucleotides are TGTGCCATATCGGGGTACGAGCAAGAGACCCAGTACTTC. The encoded protein is CAISGYEQETQYF. The chain carries TRBV10-3 and TRBJ2-5; maybe TRBD2 (5 bases). CDR1 and CDR2 from the germline V gene are ENHRY and SYGVKD. The ends were cut back, 9 bases at V and 2 bases at J, with 13 bases in the middle. The CDR3 is 13 amino acids.

J is TRBJ2-3 and V is TRBV5-1, with D hard to call. The length of the CDR3 is 12 residues. Germline CDR1 is SGHRS and CDR2 is YFSETQ. Trimming shortened V by 2 bases and J by 3 bases, and 4 bases separated the two germline ends. CDR3 amino acids: CASSFLTDTQYF. The CDR3, as DNA: TGCGCCAGCAGCTTCCTTACAGATACGCAGTATTTT.

The genes are TRBV6-1 and TRBJ2-5; 8 nucleotides align to TRBD2. V dropped 0 bases and J dropped 3; count of bases not matched to a gene: 3. CDR3 length: 15 residues. Germline V gene lookup returns CDR1 MNHNS and CDR2 SASEGT. The CDR3 sequence: CASSEADGGEETQYF. In DNA, the CDR3 is TGTGCCAGCAGTGAAGCAGACGGGGGGGAAGAGACCCAGTACTTC.

The chain links TRBV10-3 to TRBJ2-2, with 11 positions matching TRBD2. Germline assignment: CDR1 ENHRY and CDR2 SYGVKD. The CDR3 sequence is 19 residues long. V lost 3 bases and J lost 0; bases outside the gene matches: 9. The CDR3: CAISDPSGGSQSNTGELFF. The CDR3 DNA is TGTGCCATCAGTGACCCTAGCGGGGGGTCCCAATCGAACACCGGGGAGCTGTTTTTT.

The V and J genes are TRBV29-1 and TRBJ2-1; 9 bases fit TRBD1. Germline V gene lookup returns CDR1 SQVTM and CDR2 ANQGSEA. There are 13 residues in the CDR3. Unmatched junction bases numbered 6, after V lost 6 bases and J lost 6 bases. Here the CDR3 DNA reads TGCAGCGTCCGGGACAGGGTTCCCAATGAGCAGTTCTTC. This translates into CSVRDRVPNEQFF.

The V gene is TRBV27, the J gene TRBJ2-7; 7 bases fit TRBD1. Trimming at V came to 6 bases and at J to 2 bases, leaving 10 bases not matched to a gene. From germline, CDR1 is MNHEY and CDR2 SMNVEV (reference sequence). This CDR3 region has 15 residues. This CDR3 is CASRTIRDSTYEQYF. DNA for the CDR3: TGTGCCAGCAGAACTATCCGGGACAGCACCTACGAGCAGTACTTC.

The chain joins TRBV19 to TRBJ2-1; D might be TRBD1 (6 bases). Germline CDR1 is LNHDA and CDR2 is SQIVND (reference sequence). Trimming removed 3 bases at V and 7 bases at J, with 19 bases between. The CDR3 loop spans 16 amino acids. Here the CDR3 reads CASSILHPDRLNEQFF. The CDR3 DNA reads as TGTGCCAGTAGTATCCTTCACCCCGACAGGTTGAATGAGCAGTTCTTC.

V usage is TRBV5-1 and J usage is TRBJ1-2; D perhaps matches TRBD1 (5 bases). The CDR3 has 15 amino acids. CDR1 SGHRS and CDR2 YFSETQ come from the germline V gene. V lost 4 bases to trimming and J lost 3 bases, with 16 bases between them. The CDR3 DNA follows: TGCGCCAGCAGCCTCGGGCCCCAAGGGGACTATGGCTACACCTTC. This codes for CASSLGPQGDYGYTF.

The J gene is TRBJ2-5, the V gene TRBV4-1; D remains unclear. Germline CDR1 is MGHRA and CDR2 is YSYEKL. The CDR3 is 16 amino acids. The V and J ends lost 1 base and 2 bases respectively, with 14 bases between them. In DNA form, the CDR3 reads TGCGCCAGCAGCCAAGTTGGGCGCACAGCACAAGAGACCCAGTACTTC. It yields the protein CASSQVGRTAQETQYF.

The chain is built from TRBV25-1 and TRBJ2-2, with 7 positions matching TRBD1. CDR3 length: 14 amino acids. V trimming: 4 bases; J trimming: 4 bases; junction bases outside the gene matches: 3. Germline V gives CDR1 MGHDK, CDR2 SYGVNS. This CDR3 is CASSAYRGTGELFF. In DNA form, the CDR3 reads TGTGCCAGCAGTGCGTACAGGGGCACCGGGGAGCTGTTTTTT.

This clone came up a few times. The chain carries TRBV29-1 and TRBJ1-1; D is possibly TRBD1 (6 bases). Germline V gene lookup returns CDR1 SQVTM and CDR2 ANQGSEA. The germline V and J ends were trimmed by 4 bases and 4 bases, with 19 bases remaining between them. The length of the CDR3 is 15 residues. CDR3 amino acids: CSVVGGTGSGTEAFF. CDR3 DNA sequence: TGCAGCGTTGTTGGGGGAACAGGGTCAGGCACTGAAGCTTTCTTT.